This T cell receptor (beta chain) originates from a study of blood T cell repertoires in COVID-19. Overall study: Acute and convalescent COVID-19 samples came from the United States, Italy and Spain. Sample material is recorded as cDNA or gDNA derived from T cells, B-cell-depleted T cells, or PBMCs.

Original methodology: Amplification of reference gene primers was used by the study to estimate nucleated cell counts. The repertoire was sequenced with immunoSEQ multiplex PCR; TCRdb's copy has only in-frame clones and lacks some. V and J calls plus clone size are reproduced from that table; the DNA served to infer D and trimming. The sample shows 35,000 to 50,000 clones, 87% of them seen only once. The CDR3 runs to 15 residues. CDR1 SGHVS and CDR2 FNYEAQ come from the germline V gene. The V and J ends lost 5 bases and 0 bases respectively, with 14 bases between them. There are a few counts of this clone.

The origin of this receptor is a man aged 60 to 69 with acute or convalescent COVID-19. V is TRBV7-6 and J is TRBJ2-7, with D uncertain. Specimen: peripheral blood. The DNA for the CDR3 is TGTGCCAGCAGCCCCCGAGCCACGTTCTCCTACGAGCAGTACTTC. Translating it yields CASSPRATFSYEQYF.